One and the same sample provided the 15 T cell receptor beta chains below, sequenced in a study of T cell responses to AZD1222 COVID-19 vaccine. Here immunoSEQ multiplex PCR was the method, and the copy in TCRdb shows in-frame clones only, minus some. Among tens of thousands of clones listed, about 92% were seen once. Sequenced here: peripheral blood, sampled on day 0 of AZD1222 vaccination. Receptor source: an adult in good health.

The chain is built from TRBV2 and TRBJ2-5; D not resolved. Germline V gives CDR1 SNHLY, CDR2 FYNNEI. The CDR3 length is 12 residues. V lost 8 bases, J lost 5 bases, and 12 bases lay in between. The CDR3 bases are TGTGCCAGCTCCCTAGACGGGGAGACCCAGTACTTC. This encodes CASSLDGETQYF.

The chain carries TRBV10-3 and TRBJ2-2, with 12 positions matching TRBD2. V shed 2 bases, J shed 3 bases, and the junction held 4 bases outside the gene matches. The CDR3 totals 17 residues. Germline V gene data show CDR1 as ENHRY and CDR2 as SYGVKD. The CDR3: CAISEPRLAGDTGELFF. The CDR3 DNA is TGTGCCATCAGTGAGCCGCGACTAGCGGGAGACACCGGGGAGCTGTTTTTT.

V gene TRBV29-1 combines with J gene TRBJ2-7, with 12 bases aligning to TRBD2. Per germline, CDR1 SQVTM and CDR2 ANQGSEA. With 0 bases clipped from V and 6 bases from J, the junction kept 6 bases outside the gene matches. CDR3 length: 15 residues. CDR3: CSVEDRASGRGEQYF. The CDR3, as DNA: TGCAGCGTTGAAGACCGGGCTAGCGGGAGGGGCGAGCAGTACTTC.

The rearrangement uses TRBV28 and TRBJ1-1; D is perhaps TRBD1 (6 bases). V was pared by 2 bases and J by 4 bases, with 14 bases between. The CDR3 is 15 amino acids. Germline CDR1 MDHEN, CDR2 SYDVKM. CDR3 loop: CASSLGGPRSTEAFF. In nucleotides, the CDR3 is TGTGCCAGCAGTTTAGGGGGGCCCCGGAGCACTGAAGCTTTCTTT.

With regard to this clone: The same CDR3 can be traced to other DNA sequences in this sample. The J gene is TRBJ2-5, the V gene TRBV7-3, with 7 bases matching TRBD2. Germline trimming cut 0 bases from V and 4 bases from J; bases unmatched to any gene: 5. From germline, CDR1 is SGHTA and CDR2 FQGTGA. CDR3 length: 15 residues. The CDR3 loop is CASSLTGTTGETQYF. The CDR3 nucleotides are TGTGCCAGCAGCTTAACTGGGACTACGGGAGAGACCCAGTACTTC. The full variable domain, with the rest looked up from reference TRBV7-3 and TRBJ2-5, is GAGVSQTPSNKVTEKGKYVELRCDPISGHTALYWYRQSLGQGPEFLIYFQGTGAADDSGLPNDRFFAVRPEGSVSTLKIQRTERGDSAVYLCASSLTGTTGETQYFGPGTRLLVL.

This chain's CDR3 is CASSYRTRQETQYF. CDR3 DNA: TGTGCCAGCAGTTACCGGACTAGACAAGAGACCCAGTACTTC. This chain joins TRBV6-2 or TRBV6-3 and TRBJ2-5; 7 bases are shared with TRBD2. J gave up 2 bases and V 2 bases, and 2 bases lay outside the gene matches. Per germline, CDR1 MNHEY and CDR2 SVGEGT. CDR3 size: 14 residues.

The chain recombines TRBV10-1 with TRBJ2-3; 9 bases map to TRBD2. Unmatched junction bases numbered 6, after V lost 5 bases and J lost 0 bases. The germline V gene has CDR1 WNHNN and CDR2 SYGVQD (reference sequence). The CDR3 is 16 amino acids. CDR3 sequence reads: CASSPTGLASTDTQYF. The CDR3 DNA is TGCGCCAGCAGTCCAACGGGACTAGCCAGCACAGATACGCAGTATTTT.

The V and J genes are TRBV7-3 and TRBJ2-2; D is possibly TRBD2 (5 bases). Germline V gives CDR1 SGHTA, CDR2 FQGTGA. Trimming pared 5 bases from V and 1 base from J, leaving 17 bases between. The CDR3 has 17 residues. The CDR3 region has the DNA TGTGCCAGCAGCCTAGGGCCCCATCGGGAGAACACCGGGGAGCTGTTTTTT. Residues: CASSLGPHRENTGELFF.

In this sample, this clone turned up once. The chain joins TRBV3-1 (or the pseudogene TRBV3-2) to TRBJ2-1; 11 bases fit TRBD2. CDR1 is LGHDT, CDR2 YNNKEL, per germline (reference sequence). V dropped 4 bases and J dropped 4; count of bases not matched to a gene: 12. The CDR3 length is 18 residues. The DNA for the CDR3 is TGTGCCAGCAGCCCGCGCCCACCGGGACTAGCGGTTTACAATGAGCAGTTCTTC. Translated, it gives CASSPRPPGLAVYNEQFF.

This rearrangement joins TRBV27 to TRBJ2-1; unclear D gene. Germline V CDR1 and CDR2: MNHEY, SMNVEV (reference sequence). V gave up 5 bases and J gave up 0 bases, with 14 bases separating them. The CDR3 length is 16 residues. The CDR3 region has the DNA TGTGCCAGCAGTGAGACCGGGTTCTCCTCCTACAATGAGCAGTTCTTC. Protein: CASSETGFSSYNEQFF.

This clone was recorded a few times. The DNA for the CDR3 is TGTGCCAGCAGCCTGTGGGACAGGGGCCACAATGAGCAGTTCTTC. Translation gives CASSLWDRGHNEQFF. The V and J genes are TRBV3-1 (or the pseudogene TRBV3-2) and TRBJ2-1; TRBD1 agrees at 10 bases. Germline values: CDR1 LGHDT, CDR2 YNNKEL (reference sequence). With 4 bases clipped from V and 5 bases from J, the junction kept 5 bases outside the gene matches. The CDR3 is 15 residues long.

The V call is TRBV11-2, the J call TRBJ1-1; D gene unclear. The CDR3 spans 14 residues. V was clipped by 1 base and J by 4 bases, with 10 bases between them. The germline CDR1 and CDR2 sequences are SGHAT and FQNNGV. CDR3 region: CASSLARGSTEAFF. As DNA, the CDR3 is TGTGCCAGCAGCTTAGCGAGAGGGAGCACTGAAGCTTTCTTT.

The V call is TRBV6-1, the J call TRBJ2-1; 12 nucleotides agree with TRBD2. Germline CDR1 MNHNS, CDR2 SASEGT. The V and J ends lost 4 bases and 1 base, in that order; junction bases with no gene match: 2. The CDR3 has 16 amino acids. The CDR3 coding sequence is TGTGCCAGCAGTGGACTAGCGGGAGCGTCCTACAATGAGCAGTTCTTC. Protein: CASSGLAGASYNEQFF.

J is TRBJ1-2 and V is TRBV5-6; no clear D. Germline lookup yields CDR1 SGHDT and CDR2 YYEEEE. CDR3 size: 15 residues. V was clipped by 0 bases and J by 4 bases, with 13 bases between them. The CDR3 coding sequence is TGTGCCAGCAGCTTGGATGTCCGGGCTTCCTATGGCTACACCTTC. It codes for CASSLDVRASYGYTF.

J is TRBJ2-7 and V is TRBV19; TRBD2 agrees at 15 bases. The germline gives CDR1 LNHDA, CDR2 SQIVND (reference sequence). The CDR3 loop spans 16 amino acids. Trimming cost V 2 bases and J 4 bases; bases outside gene matches: 3. CDR3 protein: CASSIIGTSGRYEQYF. CDR3 nucleotides: TGTGCCAGTAGTATAATCGGGACTAGCGGGAGGTACGAGCAGTACTTC.